This T cell receptor beta chain was recorded in a study of regulatory T cells in long-lasting Graves disease. This clonotype was counted only a few times. Arm-PCR of CDR3 regions and iRepertoire HTBI primers were the basis on which TCR beta libraries were built. A single record per CDR3 protein comes from TCRdb applying MiXCR to the multiplex PCR reads. The sample comprises about 420,000 distinct CDR3 sequences, about 16% of which are singletons, and 20% to 25% rests with the top ten. The CDR3 spans 14 residues. Per germline, CDR1 SEHNR and CDR2 FQNEAQ (reference sequence). With V trimmed by 6 bases and J by 1 base, 5 bases remained unmatched. Time point here: newly diagnosed GD, antithyroid drugs for less than 3 months. Following extraction of RNA from PBMCs, that RNA was used to make the TCR library. The sample was also reused in another study, on T cells in Graves' hyperthyroidism and ophthalmopathy.

The sample consisted of peripheral blood mononuclear cells (PBMCs), taken at new diagnosis, from a patient treated with antithyroid drugs. V and J are TRBV7-9 and TRBJ2-7, with TRBD1 identical over 8 bases. The sequence came from a woman aged 18-29 years with Graves disease. This CDR3 is CASRSGTGSYEQYF. CDR3 nucleotides: TGTGCCAGCAGATCCGGGACAGGATCCTACGAGCAGTACTTC.